Included here is one T cell receptor (beta chain) sequence, with context. Its cognate antigen has yet to be identified. The record has no base qualities; no much larger clone is one base away. The cohort was made up of 500 to 850 healthy bone marrow donors. All cohort members were sampled while nominally healthy, although unrecorded immune exposures were likely present. The donor tested CMV seronegative and was one of the 352 seronegative cohort members. Each donor provided a peripheral blood sample, and peripheral blood mononuclear cells were used for TCR beta sequencing. The Qiagen DNeasy Blood Extraction Kit was used to extract genomic DNA from the blood cell samples. The entry originates in a study of cytomegalovirus exposure and HLA in healthy donors (dated by TCRdb to about 2017). Some background on the complete study: In an earlier analysis of about 560 of the donors, 276 Gb of sequence data and some 100 million unique TCR beta sequences from 150 million to 200 million T cells were reported. About 330 gigabases of sequencing data and approximately 91 million unique TCR sequences made up an early release that covered over 550 HLA-typed donors. Of the 350 to 450 genotyped donors, over 80% were placed in the genetic ancestry cluster associated with self-reported Caucasian donors. The study aimed to test whether signatures of past pathogen exposure could be identified by cataloging public T cell receptors. The study used immunosequencing to profile the T cell repertoires of some 600 subjects and linked those repertoires to cytomegalovirus serostatus. In addition to the first cohort of 650 to 800 subjects, a separate validation cohort of some 120 different subjects was used. The study combined high-throughput TCR immunosequencing, statistical association of individual TCRs with disease status, and machine learning to predict cytomegalovirus infection status. In a later analysis, previously published TCR beta repertoires from 666 donors were re-analyzed and high-resolution HLA genotyping was added so that TCR occurrence patterns could be studied. In the later analysis, no new phenotypic data were used to find candidate immune exposures; instead, reliance was placed on TCR beta sequences and their occurrence across donors. An earlier analysis of several hundred of the donors used high-throughput TCR beta sequencing to judge whether each TCR beta V gene segment behaved as functional or pseudogenic. Donor age, sex, ethnicity and CMV serostatus were collected together with the repertoire data. Genome-wide SNP genotypes for about 55% of the 666 donors were used in a later genetic analysis, which treated that subset as a discovery cohort. Every repertoire in the discovery cohort had been generated on one and the same sequencing platform. Both class I and class II loci were covered by HLA typing, at four-digit resolution. Typing coverage differed by locus: A, B, C, DRB1 and DQB1 were typed in roughly 629-630 donors, DQA1 in roughly 500, DPA1 in around 600, and DPB1 in just under 480. Roughly 5 DR-DQ haplotypes were handled as single units for association and clustering, since linkage in the cohort was strong. On average, around 240,000 unique TCR beta nucleotide sequences were sequenced per donor among 300 to 500 genotyped donors of the cohort, with about 19% of those sequences being non-productive.

Overall study outcomes, separate from this receptor: In a later analysis, HLA-associated TCR beta chains showed more clonal expansion and lower generation probabilities than non-associated chains that were equally common. A few of the identified cytomegalovirus-associated TCR beta chains were confirmed in vitro to be specific for cytomegalovirus antigens. The cohort was sequenced for TCR beta chains only, and without alpha or paired-chain data the features that could be detected were limited. A further reported finding was that TCR beta sequences accurately predicted the HLA-A and HLA-B alleles for most subjects in the first cohort. According to a later analysis, parvovirus B19, influenza, CMV and Epstein-Barr virus appeared linked to several top co-occurrence clusters. The presence/absence analyses assumed that sequencing depth was roughly uniform across donors, and that assumption may not be true. In a later analysis, the rate of TCR association differed among HLA loci, with DRB1 alleles having the most associated TCRs and HLA-C alleles having the fewest. Correlated functional status among segregating V segments might be attributable to linkage disequilibrium, but an unknown experimental factor could not be ruled out. Across donors, most TCR sequences were observed very rarely, whereas some public TCRs were present in many individuals. Broadly in line with IMGT annotations, most TCR beta V segments showed up in productive rearrangements about 87% or about 30% of the time in an earlier analysis of several hundred of the donors. A cluster of highly shared sequence variants was judged likely to represent a technical artifact of the sequencing pipeline. An association between a missense DCLRE1C variant and V-gene and J-gene trimming of TCR beta chains was found in a later genetic analysis and replicated in an independent cohort. Because HLA typing was unavailable for some donors at each locus, only the typed subset was used in association tests. The earlier analysis of some 540 of the donors excluded some 15 rarely observed V segments, including chromosome 9 orphons, because counts were too low. According to a later genetic analysis, donors in an Asian-associated ancestry cluster had fewer N-insertions in productive TCRs than the roughly 670-donor mean. Assigning TCR associations to individual alleles was difficult when HLA alleles, especially DR and DQ, strongly co-occurred. The authors suggested that the approach could potentially be extended to other disease states and immunological phenotypes. In both the original and validation cohorts, the classifier was reported to diagnose cytomegalovirus status with high specificity and sensitivity. Immune exposure information for the cohort was limited to CMV serostatus. At a false discovery rate of 0.05, a later analysis linked under 20,000 TCR beta sequences to specific HLA alleles. The study gave a list of over 150 TCR beta chains associated with cytomegalovirus. Most CMV-associated TCR beta chains appeared to be HLA-restricted in a later analysis, and the HLA associations seemed to be driven largely by CMV exposure.

The method was the immunoSEQ multiplex PCR assay. The multiplex PCR relied on a mix of 60 forward primers for TCR Vbeta segments and 13 reverse primers for TCR Jbeta segments. The CDR3 region of rearranged TCR beta genes was amplified from genomic DNA by a multiplex PCR assay. The Illumina HiSeq System was used to sequence the amplified TCR beta libraries as 87-base-pair reads. Regarding the original processing steps: Across the 700 or so repertoires, a later analysis counted approximately 83 million unique TCR beta chains, 9.5 million to 13 million of which were shared by at least two donors. A nearest-neighbor algorithm error-corrected the raw reads and collapsed the reads into unique sequences, merging closely related sequences to remove PCR and sequencing errors. To assign V, D and J gene segments, CDR3 sequences were aligned to IMGT reference sequences. For a sequence to be retained, a match of at least six nucleotides to both a V gene segment and a J gene segment was required. Rearrangements were classified as productive when the CDR3 lacked stop codons and remained in frame with V and J, and all other rearrangements were classified as non-productive. Following IMGT convention, CDR3 was defined as the stretch from the second conserved V-encoded cysteine to the conserved J-encoded phenylalanine. The earlier analysis of fewer than 750 of the donors excluded sequences that lacked an unambiguous match to a single V gene segment. In an earlier analysis of roughly 500 of the donors, V segments were called functional above 56.7% productive rearrangements and were called segregating when the between-donor standard deviation exceeded 5%. To diagnose cytomegalovirus status from the catalog of TCR beta chain sequences, a statistical classification framework was built. V and J gene assignment, in a later analysis, came from comparing TCR nucleotide sequences with IMGT/GENE-DB human TR gene sequences. A later analysis assigned CDR3 sequences and most-parsimonious VDJ recombination scenarios with the TCRdist pipeline. In a later analysis, each TCR beta chain was defined by its CDR3 amino acid sequence together with its V-gene family, and reads without a unique V-gene family were excluded. As a way to deal with suspected cross-contamination and a sequencing artifact, a later analysis dropped 500 to 700 nucleotide sequences that were highly shared and had low generation probability. A later analysis calculated a clonal expansion index for each public chain from normalized within-repertoire ranks of inferred template counts. In a later analysis, generation probabilities were computed using a VDJ recombination model fitted to out-of-frame rearrangements, and the results were checked against IGoR. Hypergeometric tests were used in a later analysis to score TCR-TCR, TCR-HLA and TCR-CMV co-occurrence, with a repertoire-size bias correction applied to the TCR pairs. To estimate false discovery rates, a later analysis permuted the HLA or CMV assignments 20 times. A later analysis grouped co-occurring TCRs with DBSCAN, adding TCRdist sequence similarity when clustering within HLA-allele-positive subsets. Repertoires with fewer than 30,000 or more than 120,000 public chains were left out of co-occurrence clustering, as were five repertoires with anomalous nucleotide sharing. In TCRdb, the immuneACCESS table is reduced to in-frame sequences with V and J assigned. These tables do not hold every clone; where another copy was compared, an unresolved V gene accounts for under half, and the others remain unexplained. V and J calls and clone size are those listed in that table; D and trimming were worked out from the DNA. Recorded for this sample are about 280,000 clones; about 87% of them occurred a single time. The ten largest clones take up about 2% of the sample.

The source of this sequence is a woman aged 18-29 years in good health and CMV-seronegative. The sample comprised PBMCs.

The sequence in DNA is TGCGCCAGCAGCCATTACCCGACTAGCGGGGGGGACAATGAGCAGTTCTTC. Its translation reads: CASSHYPTSGGDNEQFF. The sequence is built from TRBV5-1 and TRBJ2-1; 14 central nucleotides agree with TRBD2. The germline V gene encodes CDR1 SGHRS and CDR2 YFSETQ. After removal of 4 bases from V and 5 bases from J, the junction retains 8 bases not matched to a gene. The CDR3, from cysteine to phenylalanine, totals 17 residues. Here the CDR3 DNA is all that survives: 51 bases in frame from base 1.